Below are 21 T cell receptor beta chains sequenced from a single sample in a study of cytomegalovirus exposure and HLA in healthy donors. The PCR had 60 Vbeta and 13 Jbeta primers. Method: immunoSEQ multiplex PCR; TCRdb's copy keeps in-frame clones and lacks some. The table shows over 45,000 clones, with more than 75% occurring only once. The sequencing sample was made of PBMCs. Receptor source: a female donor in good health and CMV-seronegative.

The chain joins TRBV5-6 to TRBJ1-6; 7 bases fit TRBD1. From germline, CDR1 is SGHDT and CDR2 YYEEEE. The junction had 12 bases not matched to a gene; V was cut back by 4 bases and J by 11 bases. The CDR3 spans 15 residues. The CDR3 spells CASSLGQNLFPPLHF. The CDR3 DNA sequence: TGTGCCAGCAGCCTGGGACAGAACTTATTCCCACCCCTCCACTTT. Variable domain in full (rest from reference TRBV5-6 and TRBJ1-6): DAGVTQSPTHLIKTRGQQVTLRCSPKSGHDTVSWYQQALGQGPQFIFQYYEEEERQRGNFPDRFSGHQFPNYSSELNVNALLLGDSALYLCASSLGQNLFPPLHFGNGTRLTVT.

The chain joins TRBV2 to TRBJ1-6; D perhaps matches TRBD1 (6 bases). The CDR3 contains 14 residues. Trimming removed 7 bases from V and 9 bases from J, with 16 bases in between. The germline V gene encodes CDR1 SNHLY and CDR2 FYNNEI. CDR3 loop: CASTPRQEFSPLHF. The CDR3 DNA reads TGTGCCAGCACCCCTAGACAGGAATTTTCACCCCTCCACTTT.

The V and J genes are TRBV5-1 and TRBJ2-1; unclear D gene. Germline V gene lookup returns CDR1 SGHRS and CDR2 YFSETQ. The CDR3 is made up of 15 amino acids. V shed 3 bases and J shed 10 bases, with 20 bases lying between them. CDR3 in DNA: TGCGCCAGCAGCTCCCATGCCCTTACGAATGGCGAGCAGTTCTTC. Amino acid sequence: CASSSHALTNGEQFF.

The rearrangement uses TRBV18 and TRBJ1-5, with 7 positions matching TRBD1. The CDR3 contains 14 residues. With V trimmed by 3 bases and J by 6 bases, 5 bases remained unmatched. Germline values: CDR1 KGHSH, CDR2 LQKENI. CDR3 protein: CASSPSAGGQPQHF. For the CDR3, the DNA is TGTGCCAGCTCACCGTCGGCAGGGGGTCAGCCCCAGCATTTT.

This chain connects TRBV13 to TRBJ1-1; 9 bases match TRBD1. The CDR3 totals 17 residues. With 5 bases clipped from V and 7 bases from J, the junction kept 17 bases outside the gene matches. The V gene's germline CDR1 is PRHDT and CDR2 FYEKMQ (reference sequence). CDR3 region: CASSLTGGAAASDEAFF. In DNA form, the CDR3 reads TGTGCCAGCAGCCTAACAGGGGGCGCAGCGGCCAGTGATGAAGCTTTCTTT.

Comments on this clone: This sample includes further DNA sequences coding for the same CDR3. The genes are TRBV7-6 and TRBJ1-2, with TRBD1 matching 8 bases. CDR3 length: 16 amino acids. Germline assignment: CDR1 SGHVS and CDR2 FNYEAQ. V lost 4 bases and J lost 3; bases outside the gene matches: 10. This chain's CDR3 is CASSYYTGGSDYGYTF. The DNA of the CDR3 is TGTGCCAGCAGCTATTATACAGGGGGGAGTGACTATGGCTACACCTTC.

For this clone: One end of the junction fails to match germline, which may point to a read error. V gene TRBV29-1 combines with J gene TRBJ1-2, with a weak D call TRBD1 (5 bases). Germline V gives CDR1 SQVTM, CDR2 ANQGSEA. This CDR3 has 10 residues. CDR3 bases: TGCGCGATGGCGGGGGAAGGCTACGCCTTC. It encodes CAMAGEGYAF.

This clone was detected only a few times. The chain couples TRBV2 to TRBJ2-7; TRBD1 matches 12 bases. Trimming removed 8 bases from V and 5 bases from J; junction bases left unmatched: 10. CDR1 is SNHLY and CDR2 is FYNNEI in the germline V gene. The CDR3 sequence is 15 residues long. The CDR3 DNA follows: TGTGCCAGCGGTCGGGGGACAGGGGGCATCCACGAGCAGTACTTC. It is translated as CASGRGTGGIHEQYF. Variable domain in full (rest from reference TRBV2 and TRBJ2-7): EPEVTQTPSHQVTQMGQEVILRCVPISNHLYFYWYRQILGQKVEFLVSFYNNEISEKSEIFDDQFSVERPDGSNFTLKIRSTKLEDSAMYFCASGRGTGGIHEQYFGPGTRLTVT.

This chain's CDR3 is CASRKTSHEQYF. In DNA form, the CDR3 reads TGTGCCAGCAGGAAGACATCCCACGAGCAGTACTTC. This sequence joins TRBV6-5 and TRBJ2-5; D is unclear. The last part of the DNA fits TRBJ2-7 better; the J call may be wrong. Germline CDR1 MNHEY, CDR2 SVGAGI. CDR3 length: 12 residues.

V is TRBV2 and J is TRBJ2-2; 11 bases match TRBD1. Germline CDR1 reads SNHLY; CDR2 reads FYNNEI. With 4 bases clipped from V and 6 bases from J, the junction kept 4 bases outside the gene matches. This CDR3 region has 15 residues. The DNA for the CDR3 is TGTGCCAGCAGTGCCCGGGACAGGGGGGCCGGGGAGCTGTTTTTT. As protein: CASSARDRGAGELFF.

For the CDR3, the DNA is TGCGCCAGCAGCCCCAGGGGACGGGAAAACACTGAAGCTTTCTTT. Translating it yields CASSPRGRENTEAFF. J is TRBJ1-1 and V is TRBV5-1; D might be TRBD1 (6 bases). The CDR3 runs to 15 residues. V gave up 4 bases and J gave up 2 bases, with 15 bases separating them. Germline CDR1 is SGHRS and CDR2 is YFSETQ.

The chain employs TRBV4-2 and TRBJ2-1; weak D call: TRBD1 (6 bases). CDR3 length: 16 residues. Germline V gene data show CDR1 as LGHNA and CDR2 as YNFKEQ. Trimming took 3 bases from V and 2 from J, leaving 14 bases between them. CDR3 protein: CASSQTGLGTYNEQFF. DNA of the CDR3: TGTGCCAGCAGCCAGACAGGCCTCGGGACCTACAATGAGCAGTTCTTC.

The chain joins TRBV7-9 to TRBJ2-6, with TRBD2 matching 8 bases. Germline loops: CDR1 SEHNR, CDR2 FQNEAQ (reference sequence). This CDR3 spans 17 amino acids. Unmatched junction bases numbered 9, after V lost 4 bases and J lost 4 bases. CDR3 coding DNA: TGTGCCAGCAGCTACCCCTCCGGGGGGGCAGGGGCCAACGTCCTGACTTTC. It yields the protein CASSYPSGGAGANVLTF. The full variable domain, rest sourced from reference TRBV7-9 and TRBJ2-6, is DTGVSQNPRHKITKRGQNVTFRCDPISEHNRLYWYRQTLGQGPEFLTYFQNEAQLEKSRLLSDRFSAERPKGSFSTLEIQRTEQGDSAMYLCASSYPSGGAGANVLTFGAGSRLTVL.

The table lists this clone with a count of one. The CDR3: CASSSPPGGMNTEAFF. The DNA of the CDR3 is TGTGCCAGCAGCTCCCCTCCAGGGGGAATGAACACTGAAGCTTTCTTT. V usage is TRBV11-2 and J usage is TRBJ1-1; 7 bases are a match to TRBD1. V trimming: 4 bases; J trimming: 0 bases; junction bases outside the gene matches: 8. The CDR3 length is 16 residues. Germline CDR1 SGHAT, CDR2 FQNNGV.

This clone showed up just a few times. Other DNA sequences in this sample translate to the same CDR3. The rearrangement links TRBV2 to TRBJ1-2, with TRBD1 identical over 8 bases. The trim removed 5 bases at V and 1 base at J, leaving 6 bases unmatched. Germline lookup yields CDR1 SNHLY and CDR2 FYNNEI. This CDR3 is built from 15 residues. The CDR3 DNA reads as TGTGCCAGCAGTTTCAACAGGGGGGGTAACTATGGCTACACCTTC. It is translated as CASSFNRGGNYGYTF.

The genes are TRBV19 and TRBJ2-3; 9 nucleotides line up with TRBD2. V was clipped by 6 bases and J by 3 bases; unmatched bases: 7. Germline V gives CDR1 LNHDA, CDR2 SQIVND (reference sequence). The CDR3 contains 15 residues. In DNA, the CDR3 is TGTGCCAGTAGGAAAAGACTAGCGGCTACAGATACGCAGTATTTT. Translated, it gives CASRKRLAATDTQYF.

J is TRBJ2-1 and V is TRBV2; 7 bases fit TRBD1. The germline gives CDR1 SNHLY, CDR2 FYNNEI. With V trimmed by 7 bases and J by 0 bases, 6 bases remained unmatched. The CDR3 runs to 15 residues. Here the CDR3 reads CASTDRESSYNEQFF. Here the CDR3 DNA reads TGTGCCAGCACTGACAGGGAAAGCTCCTACAATGAGCAGTTCTTC.

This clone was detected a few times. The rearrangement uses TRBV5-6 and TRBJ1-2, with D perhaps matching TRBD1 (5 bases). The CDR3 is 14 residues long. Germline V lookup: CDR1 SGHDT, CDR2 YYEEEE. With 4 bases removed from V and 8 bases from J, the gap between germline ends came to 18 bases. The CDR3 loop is CASSLGTSRTGYTF. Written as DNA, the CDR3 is TGTGCCAGCAGCCTGGGGACTTCTCGGACGGGCTACACCTTC. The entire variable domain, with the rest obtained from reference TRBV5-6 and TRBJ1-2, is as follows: DAGVTQSPTHLIKTRGQQVTLRCSPKSGHDTVSWYQQALGQGPQFIFQYYEEEERQRGNFPDRFSGHQFPNYSSELNVNALLLGDSALYLCASSLGTSRTGYTFGSGTRLTVV.

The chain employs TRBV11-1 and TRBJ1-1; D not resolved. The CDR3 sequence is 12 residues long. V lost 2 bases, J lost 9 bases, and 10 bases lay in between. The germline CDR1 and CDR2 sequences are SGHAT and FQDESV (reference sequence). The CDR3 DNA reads TGTGCCAGCAGCTTATCCCAGGCTCAAGCTTTCTTT. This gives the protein CASSLSQAQAFF. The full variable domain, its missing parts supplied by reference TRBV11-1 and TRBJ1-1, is EAEVAQSPRYKITEKSQAVAFWCDPISGHATLYWYRQILGQGPELLVQFQDESVVDDSQLPKDRFSAERLKGVDSTLKIQPAELGDSAMYLCASSLSQAQAFFGQGTRLTVV.

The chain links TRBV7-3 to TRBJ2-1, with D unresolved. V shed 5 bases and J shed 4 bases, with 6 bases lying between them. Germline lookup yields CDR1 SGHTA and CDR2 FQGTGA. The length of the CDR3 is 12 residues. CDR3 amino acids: CASSDRYNEQFF. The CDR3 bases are TGTGCCAGCAGCGATAGATACAATGAGCAGTTCTTC.

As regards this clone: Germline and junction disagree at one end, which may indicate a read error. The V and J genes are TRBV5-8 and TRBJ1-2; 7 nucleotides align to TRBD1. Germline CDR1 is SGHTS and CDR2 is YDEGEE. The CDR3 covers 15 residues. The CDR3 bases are TGTGCCAGCAGGACGAAAGGGGGCGTAGACTATGGCTACCCCTTC. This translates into CASRTKGGVDYGYPF.